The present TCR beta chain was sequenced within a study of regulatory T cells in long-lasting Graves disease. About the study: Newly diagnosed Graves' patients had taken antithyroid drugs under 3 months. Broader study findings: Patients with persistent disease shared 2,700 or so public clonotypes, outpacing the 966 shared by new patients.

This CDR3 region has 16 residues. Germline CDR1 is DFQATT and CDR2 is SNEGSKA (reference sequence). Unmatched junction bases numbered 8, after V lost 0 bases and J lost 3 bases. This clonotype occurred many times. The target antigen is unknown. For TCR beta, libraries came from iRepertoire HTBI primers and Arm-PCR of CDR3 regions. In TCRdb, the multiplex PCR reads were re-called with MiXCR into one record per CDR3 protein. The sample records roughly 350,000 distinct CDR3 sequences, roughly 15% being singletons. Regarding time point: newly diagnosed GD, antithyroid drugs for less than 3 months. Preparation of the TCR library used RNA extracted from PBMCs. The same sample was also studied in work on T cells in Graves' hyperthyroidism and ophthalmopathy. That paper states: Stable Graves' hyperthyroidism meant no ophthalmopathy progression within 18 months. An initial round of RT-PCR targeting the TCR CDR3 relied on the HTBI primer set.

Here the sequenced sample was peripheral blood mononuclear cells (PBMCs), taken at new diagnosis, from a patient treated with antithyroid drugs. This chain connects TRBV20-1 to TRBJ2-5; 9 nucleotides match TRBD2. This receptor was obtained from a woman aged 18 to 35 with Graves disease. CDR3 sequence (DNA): TGCAGTGCTAGAGATCGTGGGCGGGGGGGAAAAGAGACCCAGTACTTC. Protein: CSARDRGRGGKETQYF.